This is a list of T cell receptor beta chains from one sample in a study of identical twins. TCRdb analysed the 5' RACE reads with MiXCR anew, one entry per CDR3 protein. The sample comprises a few hundred thousand distinct CDR3 sequences, about 8% of which are singletons, and 3% rests with the top ten. The same data also went into a second study, on yellow fever vaccine responses in identical twins.

Sequencing was done on a sample of CD8+ T cells sorted from blood. These receptors came from a woman under 30 in good health. Each CDR3 is given without its conserved first and last residue. Clone size appears in some rows only: once, few, many, or a class for an expanded clone.

size: many
V: TRBV4-1
CDR3: ASSQERGSSDTQY

size: -
V: TRBV27
CDR3: ASSLDRGTNEKLF

size: -
V: TRBV21-1
CDR3: ASSTRQDHLATNEKLF

size: few
V: TRBV3-1
CDR3: ASSHGSSYEQY

size: -
V: TRBV5-1
CDR3: ASSFGDYYEQY

size: few
V: TRBV2
CDR3: ASSALRTSGRDRMTNEQF

size: few
V: TRBV15
CDR3: ATSNYFPTDTQY

size: -
V: TRBV29-1
CDR3: SGRGGGNTEAF

size: few
V: TRBV7-2
CDR3: ASGQTGLTYEQY

size: few
V: TRBV4-3
CDR3: ASSQGVDDYEQY

size: few
V: TRBV25-1
CDR3: ASSEEFLDRGYTDTQY

size: many
V: TRBV28
CDR3: ASSLTAMNTEAF

size: -
V: TRBV12-3/TRBV12-4
CDR3: ASNRGDRVDGYT

size: many
V: TRBV12-3/TRBV12-4
CDR3: ASSFGQPQH

size: many
V: TRBV28
CDR3: ASSLADYSGANVLT

size: many
V: TRBV7-9
CDR3: ASSTGTSYEQY

size: few
V: TRBV20-1
CDR3: SAERGNTEAF

size: -
V: TRBV6-5
CDR3: ASSYPRGSQY

size: few
V: TRBV11-2
CDR3: ASSVLAGVTILSTDTQY

size: -
V: TRBV20-1
CDR3: SARDADWGGGNQPQH

size: many
V: TRBV12-3/TRBV12-4
CDR3: ASRYPGPITNEQF

size: -
V: TRBV10-2
CDR3: ASSEETRSYNEQF

size: -
V: TRBV30
CDR3: AWSATSVVRTDTQY

size: many
V: TRBV27
CDR3: ASRRGDGYNEQF

size: -
V: TRBV19
CDR3: ASSSLLTGGYYNEQF

size: few
V: TRBV29-1
CDR3: SCTKSGRSYEQY

size: -
V: TRBV7-6
CDR3: ASSLAHRSTGGLDTQY

size: -
V: TRBV7-2
CDR3: ASSPLGSPLH

size: many
V: TRBV28
CDR3: ASTRGGYEQY

size: -
V: TRBV29-1
CDR3: SVEGQGPTGVTGELF

size: -
V: TRBV29-1
CDR3: SVEVPGAYEQY

size: few
V: TRBV21-1
CDR3: ASGTSGTGELF

size: few
V: TRBV2
CDR3: ASSDGLYGYT